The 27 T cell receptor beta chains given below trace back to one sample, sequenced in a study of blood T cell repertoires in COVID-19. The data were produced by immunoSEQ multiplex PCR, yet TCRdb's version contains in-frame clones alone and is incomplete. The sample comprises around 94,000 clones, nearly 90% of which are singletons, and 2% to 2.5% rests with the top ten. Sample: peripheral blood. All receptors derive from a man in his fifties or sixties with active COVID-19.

The CDR3 bases are TGTGCCAGCAGCCAAGTACCCGGTGGGCCCTACGAGCAGTACTTC. Encoded protein: CASSQVPGGPYEQYF. The genes are TRBV3-1 (or the pseudogene TRBV3-2) and TRBJ2-7; unclear D gene. Trimming took 1 base from V and 2 from J, leaving 12 bases between them. CDR3 length: 15 residues. Germline CDR1 and CDR2: LGHDT and YNNKEL (reference sequence).

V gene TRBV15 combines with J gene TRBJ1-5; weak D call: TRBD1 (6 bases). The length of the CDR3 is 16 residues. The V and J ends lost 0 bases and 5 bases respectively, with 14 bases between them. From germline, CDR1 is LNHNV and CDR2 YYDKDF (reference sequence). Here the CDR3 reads CATSRDLRGAYQPQHF. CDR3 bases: TGTGCCACCAGCAGAGATCTTCGGGGGGCATATCAGCCCCAGCATTTT.

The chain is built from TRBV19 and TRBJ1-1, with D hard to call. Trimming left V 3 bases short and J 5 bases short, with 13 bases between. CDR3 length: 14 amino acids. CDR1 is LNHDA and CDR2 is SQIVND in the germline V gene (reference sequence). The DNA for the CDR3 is TGTGCCAGTAGTATTCGGGGTAGATGGACTGAAGCTTTCTTT. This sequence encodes CASSIRGRWTEAFF.

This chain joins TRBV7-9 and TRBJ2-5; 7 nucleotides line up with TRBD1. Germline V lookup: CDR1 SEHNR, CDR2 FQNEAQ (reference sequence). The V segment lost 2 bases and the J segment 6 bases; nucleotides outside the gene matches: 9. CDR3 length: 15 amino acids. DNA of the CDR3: TGTGCCAGCAGCTTATTCAGAGGGGGCGCGAAGACCCAGTACTTC. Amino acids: CASSLFRGGAKTQYF. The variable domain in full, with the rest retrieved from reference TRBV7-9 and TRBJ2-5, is DTGVSQNPRHKITKRGQNVTFRCDPISEHNRLYWYRQTLGQGPEFLTYFQNEAQLEKSRLLSDRFSAERPKGSFSTLEIQRTEQGDSAMYLCASSLFRGGAKTQYFGPGTRLLVL.

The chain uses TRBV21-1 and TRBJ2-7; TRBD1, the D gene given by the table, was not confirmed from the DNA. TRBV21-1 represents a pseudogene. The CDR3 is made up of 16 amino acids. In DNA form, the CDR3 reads TGTGCCAGCAGCAAAGAGGGACAGGGGACTCTCCACGAGCAGTACTTC. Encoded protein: CASSKEGQGTLHEQYF.

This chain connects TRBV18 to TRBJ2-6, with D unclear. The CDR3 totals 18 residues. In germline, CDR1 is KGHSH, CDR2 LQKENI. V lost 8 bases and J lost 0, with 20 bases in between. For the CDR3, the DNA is TGTGCCAGCCGAACGGCATGGGCAGGTTCCTCTGGGGCCAACGTCCTGACTTTC. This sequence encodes CASRTAWAGSSGANVLTF.

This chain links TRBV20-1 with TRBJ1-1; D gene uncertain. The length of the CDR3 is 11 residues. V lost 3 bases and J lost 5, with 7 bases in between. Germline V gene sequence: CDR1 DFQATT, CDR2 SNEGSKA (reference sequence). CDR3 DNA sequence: TGCAGTGCTAGGAAACAAACTGAAGCTTTCTTT. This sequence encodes CSARKQTEAFF.

DNA of the CDR3: TGTGCCAGCAGTGACATACACGGGACAGGGAACTATGGCTACACCTTC. Translation: CASSDIHGTGNYGYTF. The genes are TRBV6-1 and TRBJ1-2; 9 bases align to TRBD1. The CDR3 totals 16 residues. V dropped 3 bases and J dropped 2; count of bases not matched to a gene: 7. CDR1 and CDR2 from the germline V gene are MNHNS and SASEGT.

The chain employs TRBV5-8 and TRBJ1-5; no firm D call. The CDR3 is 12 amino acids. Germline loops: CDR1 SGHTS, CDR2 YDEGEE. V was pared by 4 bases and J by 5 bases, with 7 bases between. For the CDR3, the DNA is TGTGCCAGCAGCATACAGTATCAGCCCCAGCATTTT. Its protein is CASSIQYQPQHF.

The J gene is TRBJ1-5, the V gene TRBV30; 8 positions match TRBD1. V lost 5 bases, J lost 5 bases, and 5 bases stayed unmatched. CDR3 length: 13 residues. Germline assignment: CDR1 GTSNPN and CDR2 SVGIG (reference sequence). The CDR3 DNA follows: TGTGCCTGGGCGGACAGGGTCGATCAGCCCCAGCATTTT. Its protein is CAWADRVDQPQHF.

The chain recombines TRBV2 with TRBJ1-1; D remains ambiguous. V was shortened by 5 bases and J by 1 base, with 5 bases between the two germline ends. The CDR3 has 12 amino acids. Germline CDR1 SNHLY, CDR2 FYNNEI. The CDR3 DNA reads TGTGCCAGCAGTCGTCCGAACACTGAAGCTTTCTTT. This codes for CASSRPNTEAFF.

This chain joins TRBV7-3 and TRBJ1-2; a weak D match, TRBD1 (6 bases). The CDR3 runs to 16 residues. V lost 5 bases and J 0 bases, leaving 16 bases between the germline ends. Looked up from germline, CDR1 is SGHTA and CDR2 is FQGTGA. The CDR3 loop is CASSPSRGTSNYGYTF. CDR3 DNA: TGTGCCAGCAGCCCTTCAAGGGGGACCTCTAACTATGGCTACACCTTC.

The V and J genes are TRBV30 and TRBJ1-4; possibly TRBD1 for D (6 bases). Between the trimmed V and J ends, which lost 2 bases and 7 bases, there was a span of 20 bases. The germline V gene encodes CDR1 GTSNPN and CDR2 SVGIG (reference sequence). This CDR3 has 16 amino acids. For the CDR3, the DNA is TGTGCCTGGAGTCCCTCATTTGGGGGGGCTCTTGAAAAACTGTTTTTT. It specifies CAWSPSFGGALEKLFF.

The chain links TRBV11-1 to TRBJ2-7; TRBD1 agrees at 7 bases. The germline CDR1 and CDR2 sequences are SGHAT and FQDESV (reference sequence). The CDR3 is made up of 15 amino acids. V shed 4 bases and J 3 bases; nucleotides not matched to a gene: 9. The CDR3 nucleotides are TGTGCCAGCAGCTCCTCGACAGGGATGGTCTACGAGCAGTACTTC. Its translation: CASSSSTGMVYEQYF.

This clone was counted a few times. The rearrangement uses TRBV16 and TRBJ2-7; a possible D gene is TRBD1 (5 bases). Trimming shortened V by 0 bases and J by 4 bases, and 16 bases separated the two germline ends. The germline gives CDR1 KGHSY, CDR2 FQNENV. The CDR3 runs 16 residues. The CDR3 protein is CASSQSKARGLYEQYF. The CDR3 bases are TGTGCCAGCAGCCAATCGAAAGCTAGGGGCCTATACGAGCAGTACTTC.

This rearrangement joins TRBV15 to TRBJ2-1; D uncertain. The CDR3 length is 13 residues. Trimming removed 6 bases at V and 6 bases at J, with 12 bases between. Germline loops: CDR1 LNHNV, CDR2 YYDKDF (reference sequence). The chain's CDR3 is CATRPWQSNEQFF. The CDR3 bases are TGTGCCACCAGACCTTGGCAGTCCAATGAGCAGTTCTTC.

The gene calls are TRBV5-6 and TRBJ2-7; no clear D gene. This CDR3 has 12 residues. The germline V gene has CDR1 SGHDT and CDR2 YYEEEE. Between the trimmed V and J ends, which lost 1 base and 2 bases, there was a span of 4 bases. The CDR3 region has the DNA TGTGCCAGCAGCTTGACAACCTACGAGCAGTACTTC. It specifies CASSLTTYEQYF.

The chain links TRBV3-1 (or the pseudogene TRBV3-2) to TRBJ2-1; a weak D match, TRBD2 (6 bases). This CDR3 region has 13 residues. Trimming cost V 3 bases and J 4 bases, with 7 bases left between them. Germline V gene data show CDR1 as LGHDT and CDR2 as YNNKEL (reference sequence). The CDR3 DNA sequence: TGTGCCAGCAGCCAGGGACTTTACAATGAGCAGTTCTTC. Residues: CASSQGLYNEQFF.

CDR3 DNA: TGTGCCAGCAGATGGACAGGGATAAACGAGCAGTACTTC. It specifies CASRWTGINEQYF. The chain carries TRBV6-5 and TRBJ2-7; 8 nucleotides line up with TRBD1. CDR3 length: 13 residues. J was trimmed by 5 bases and V by 6 bases; bases with no gene match: 6. CDR1 is MNHEY, CDR2 SVGAGI, per germline.

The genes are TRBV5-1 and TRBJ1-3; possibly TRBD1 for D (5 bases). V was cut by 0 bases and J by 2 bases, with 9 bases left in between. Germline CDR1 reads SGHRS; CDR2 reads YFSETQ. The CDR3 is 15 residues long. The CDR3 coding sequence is TGCGCCAGCAGCTTGGATCCGGGGGCTGGAAACACCATATATTTT. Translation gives CASSLDPGAGNTIYF.

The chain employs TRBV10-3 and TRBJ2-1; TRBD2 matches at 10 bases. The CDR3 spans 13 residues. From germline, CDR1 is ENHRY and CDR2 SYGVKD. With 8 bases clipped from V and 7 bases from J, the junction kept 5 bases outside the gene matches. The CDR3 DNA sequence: TGTGCCATCCAGCGGGGGGGACAGAATGAGCAGTTCTTC. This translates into CAIQRGGQNEQFF.

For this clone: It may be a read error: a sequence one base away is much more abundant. The CDR3 DNA reads TGTGCCAACGGAAGGCGGGGAAGGGATGAGCAGTTCTTC. It yields the protein CANGRRGRDEQFF. The chain has TRBV9 and TRBJ2-1, with TRBD2 as a possible D gene (6 bases). The CDR3 is made up of 13 amino acids. Germline values: CDR1 SGDLS, CDR2 YYNGEE. V was trimmed by 9 bases and J by 8 bases, leaving 18 bases between them.

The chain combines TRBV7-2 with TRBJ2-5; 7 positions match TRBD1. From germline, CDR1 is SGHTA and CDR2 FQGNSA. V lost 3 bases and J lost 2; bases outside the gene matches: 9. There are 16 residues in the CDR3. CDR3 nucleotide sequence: TGTGCCAGCAGCTTGGCTACCGGGACAGTACAAGAGACCCAGTACTTC. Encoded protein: CASSLATGTVQETQYF.

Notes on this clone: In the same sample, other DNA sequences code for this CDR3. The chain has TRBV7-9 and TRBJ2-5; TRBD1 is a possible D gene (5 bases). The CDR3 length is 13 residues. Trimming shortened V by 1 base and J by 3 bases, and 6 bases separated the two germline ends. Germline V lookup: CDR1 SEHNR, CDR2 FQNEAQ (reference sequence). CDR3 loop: CASSLGQKETQYF. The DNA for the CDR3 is TGTGCCAGCAGCTTAGGACAGAAAGAGACCCAGTACTTC.

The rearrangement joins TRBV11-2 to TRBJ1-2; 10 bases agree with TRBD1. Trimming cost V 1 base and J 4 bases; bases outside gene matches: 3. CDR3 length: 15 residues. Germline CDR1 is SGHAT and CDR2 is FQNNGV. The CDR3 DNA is TGTGCCAGCAGCTTAGGACAGGGGGCGTCCTATGGCTACACCTTC. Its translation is CASSLGQGASYGYTF.

CDR3 sequence (DNA): TGTGCCACCAGTGATGTGGCAGGGCCCCAGCATTTT. This sequence encodes CATSDVAGPQHF. The chain carries TRBV24-1 and TRBJ1-5; D remains ambiguous. The CDR3 has 12 residues. V gave up 3 bases and J gave up 9 bases, with 8 bases separating them. The V gene's germline CDR1 is KGHDR and CDR2 SFDVKD.

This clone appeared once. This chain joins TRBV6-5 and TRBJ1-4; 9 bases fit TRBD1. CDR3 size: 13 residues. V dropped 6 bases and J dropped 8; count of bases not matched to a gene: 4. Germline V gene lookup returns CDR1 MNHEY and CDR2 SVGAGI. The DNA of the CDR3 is TGTGCCAGCAGCCGACAGGGGGGGGAAAAACTGTTTTTT. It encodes CASSRQGGEKLFF.